This T cell receptor beta chain was retrieved from a study of cytomegalovirus exposure and HLA in healthy donors. J gave up 5 bases and V 5 bases, and 8 bases lay outside the gene matches. CDR1 is SGHTA, CDR2 FQGTGA, per germline. This CDR3 is 15 amino acids long. Study observations and caveats: Researchers catalogued 164 TCR beta chains as cytomegalovirus-associated. Presence/absence analysis assumed near-uniform sequencing depth across donors.

The count of this clone is one. Antigen specificity is unknown. With 60 Vbeta and 13 Jbeta primers, the PCR was carried out. Method: immunoSEQ multiplex PCR; TCRdb's copy keeps in-frame clones and lacks some. Among under 300,000 clones, roughly 85% were seen once, and the ten largest hold around 4.2%. Likely unrecorded immune exposures existed in these nominally healthy donors. Input material: PBMCs. V is TRBV7-3 and J is TRBJ2-5, with TRBD2 identical over 10 bases. The clonotype originates from a man aged 35-49 years in good health and CMV-seropositive. The chain's CDR3 is CASSPRLAGEETQYF. CDR3 nucleotide sequence: TGTGCCAGCAGCCCCCGTCTAGCGGGAGAGGAGACCCAGTACTTC. Filled out from reference TRBV7-3 and TRBJ2-5, the complete variable domain reads GAGVSQTPSNKVTEKGKYVELRCDPISGHTALYWYRQSLGQGPEFLIYFQGTGAADDSGLPNDRFFAVRPEGSVSTLKIQRTERGDSAVYLCASSPRLAGEETQYFGPGTRLLVL.